The 2 T cell receptor beta chains listed next were all sequenced from one sample in a study of T cell responses to AZD1222 COVID-19 vaccine. Repertoires were generated with immunoSEQ multiplex PCR, while TCRdb's copy carries only in-frame clones and drops some. Counted here are 90,000 to 150,000 clones, roughly 88% occurring once; the ten biggest clones make up 5% to 7%. The sequencing used peripheral blood, collected on day 0 of AZD1222 vaccination. Source of these receptors: an adult in good health.

The CDR3 here is CASSSYRGQPQHF. The CDR3 region has the DNA TGTGCCAGCTCATCATACAGGGGCCAGCCCCAGCATTTT. This rearrangement joins TRBV18 to TRBJ1-5, with 7 positions matching TRBD1. V trimming: 5 bases; J trimming: 7 bases; junction bases outside the gene matches: 5. The germline V gene has CDR1 KGHSH and CDR2 LQKENI. The CDR3 loop spans 13 amino acids.

As for this clone: Other DNA sequences of this sample code for an identical CDR3. The chain has TRBV19 and TRBJ1-2; D call uncertain. CDR3 size: 12 residues. Trimming took off 3 bases at V and 5 bases at J, with 7 bases between the two ends. Germline CDR1 is LNHDA and CDR2 is SQIVND (reference sequence). CDR3 region: CASSISVYGYTF. CDR3 in DNA: TGTGCCAGTAGTATCTCTGTTTATGGCTACACCTTC.